A selection of T cell receptor beta chains follows, all from one sample in a study of T cells in localized non-small cell lung cancer. The protocol was immunoSEQ multiplex PCR, while the TCRdb copy is restricted to in-frame clones and leaves out a portion. The data show 72,000 or so clones, with less than 90% seen just once and around a fifth held by the top ten. The input for sequencing was peripheral blood, taken before any cancer treatment. The receptor set was obtained from a male donor at least 60 years old with stage III squamous cell lung carcinoma. Both conserved end residues are part of each CDR3. The D gene is left open where the match is weak. A clone size is listed for some rows: how often the clone was seen (once, few, many), or a class if it is expanded.

d_call clone_size cdr3_length j_call v_call cdr3_aa cdr3_nt
- - 17 TRBJ2-1 TRBV25-1 CASSGRWGEGIGNEQFF TGTGCCAGCAGTGGCCGATGGGGTGAGGGAATCGGGAATGAGCAGTTCTTC
TRBD1 - 16 TRBJ2-7 TRBV27 CASSLTGTGAIYEQYF TGTGCCAGCAGTTTAACCGGGACAGGGGCCATCTACGAGCAGTACTTC
- - 12 TRBJ1-5 TRBV29-1 CSAGGPDQPQHF TGCAGCGCCGGTGGGCCTGATCAGCCCCAGCATTTT
- - 15 TRBJ1-2 TRBV5-1 CASSLEGLGAGGYTF TGCGCCAGCAGCTTGGAAGGGCTGGGTGCGGGGGGCTACACCTTC
- few 14 TRBJ1-1 TRBV19 CASSMGGARAEAFF TGTGCCAGTAGTATGGGGGGCGCTCGGGCTGAAGCTTTCTTT
- once 12 TRBJ2-5 TRBV11-2 CASSAARGTQYF TGTGCCAGCAGCGCGGCCCGCGGGACCCAGTACTTC
- - 14 TRBJ2-5 TRBV19 CASASHSSQETQYF TGTGCCAGCGCCTCCCACAGTTCCCAAGAGACCCAGTACTTC
TRBD1 - 16 TRBJ2-1 TRBV14 CASSRGQGVRYNEQFF TGTGCCAGCAGCCGCGGGCAGGGGGTAAGGTACAATGAGCAGTTCTTC
- once 14 TRBJ2-1 TRBV5-8 CASSLHTPPYEQFF TGTGCCAGCAGCTTGCATACTCCACCCTATGAGCAGTTCTTC
- - 14 TRBJ2-7 TRBV5-6 CASSLYQSTYEQYF TGTGCCAGCAGCTTGTACCAGAGCACCTACGAGCAGTACTTC
- - 16 TRBJ1-5 TRBV7-2 CASSLRGLNSNQPQHF TGTGCCAGCAGCTTACGGGGTCTCAATAGCAATCAGCCCCAGCATTTT
- once 12 TRBJ1-1 TRBV28 CASSSGSTEAFF TGTGCCAGCAGTTCGGGGAGCACTGAAGCTTTCTTT
TRBD1 - 16 TRBJ2-2 TRBV10-1 CASSDRDRGYTGELFF TGCGCCAGCAGTGACCGGGACAGGGGGTACACCGGGGAGCTGTTTTTT
- few 12 TRBJ2-7 TRBV10-2 CATLTSSYEQYF TGCGCCACCCTCACCTCCTCCTACGAGCAGTACTTC
TRBD2 - 14 TRBJ2-3 TRBV6-1 CASSELAGADTQYF TGTGCCAGCAGTGAACTAGCGGGGGCAGATACGCAGTATTTT
TRBD1 - 15 TRBJ1-2 TRBV9 CASSGRDRVNYGYTF TGTGCCAGCAGCGGCCGCGACAGGGTGAACTATGGCTACACCTTC